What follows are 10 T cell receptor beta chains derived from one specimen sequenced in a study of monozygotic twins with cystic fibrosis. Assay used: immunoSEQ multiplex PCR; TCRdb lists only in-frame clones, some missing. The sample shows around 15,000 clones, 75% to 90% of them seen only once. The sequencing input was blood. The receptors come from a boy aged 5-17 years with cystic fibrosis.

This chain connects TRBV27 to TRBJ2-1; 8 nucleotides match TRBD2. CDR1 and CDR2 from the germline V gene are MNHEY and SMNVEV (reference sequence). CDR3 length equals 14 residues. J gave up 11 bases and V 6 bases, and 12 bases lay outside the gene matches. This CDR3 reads CASSPSGGRTKQFF. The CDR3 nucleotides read TGTGCCAGCAGCCCAAGCGGGGGTCGGACCAAGCAGTTCTTC.

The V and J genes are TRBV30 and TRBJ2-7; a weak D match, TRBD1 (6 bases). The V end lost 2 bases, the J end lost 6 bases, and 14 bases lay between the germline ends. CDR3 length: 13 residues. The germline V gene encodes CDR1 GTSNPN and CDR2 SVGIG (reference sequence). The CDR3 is CAWSYRDQAEQYF. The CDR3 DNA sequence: TGTGCCTGGAGTTACAGGGATCAGGCCGAGCAGTACTTC.

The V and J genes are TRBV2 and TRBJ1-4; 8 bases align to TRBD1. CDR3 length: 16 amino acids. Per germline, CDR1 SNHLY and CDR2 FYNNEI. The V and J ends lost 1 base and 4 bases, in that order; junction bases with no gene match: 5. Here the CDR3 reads CASSEGTGTNNEKLFF. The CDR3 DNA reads TGTGCCAGCAGTGAAGGGACAGGGACCAATAATGAAAAACTGTTTTTT.

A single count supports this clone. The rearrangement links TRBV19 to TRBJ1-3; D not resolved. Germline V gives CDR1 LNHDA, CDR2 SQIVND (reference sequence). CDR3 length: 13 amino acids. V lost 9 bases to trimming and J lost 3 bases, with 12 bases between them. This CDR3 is CASHIVHGNTIYF. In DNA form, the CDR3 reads TGTGCCAGCCACATTGTCCATGGAAACACCATATATTTT.

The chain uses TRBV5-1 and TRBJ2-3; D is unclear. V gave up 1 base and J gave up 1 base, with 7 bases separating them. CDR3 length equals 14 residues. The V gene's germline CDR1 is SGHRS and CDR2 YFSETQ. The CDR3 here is CASSLNPGTDTQYF. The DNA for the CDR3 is TGCGCCAGCAGCTTGAATCCTGGCACAGATACGCAGTATTTT.

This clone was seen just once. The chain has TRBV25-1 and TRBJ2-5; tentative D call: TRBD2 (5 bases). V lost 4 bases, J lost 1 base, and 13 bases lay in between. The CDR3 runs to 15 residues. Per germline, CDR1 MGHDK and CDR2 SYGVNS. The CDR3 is CASSGGGESQETQYF. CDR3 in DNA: TGTGCCAGCAGTGGAGGAGGAGAGAGCCAAGAGACCCAGTACTTC. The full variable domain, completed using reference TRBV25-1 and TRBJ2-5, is EADIYQTPRYLVIGTGKKITLECSQTMGHDKMYWYQQDPGMELHLIHYSYGVNSTEKGDLSSESTVSRIRTEHFPLTLESARPSHTSQYLCASSGGGESQETQYFGPGTRLLVL.

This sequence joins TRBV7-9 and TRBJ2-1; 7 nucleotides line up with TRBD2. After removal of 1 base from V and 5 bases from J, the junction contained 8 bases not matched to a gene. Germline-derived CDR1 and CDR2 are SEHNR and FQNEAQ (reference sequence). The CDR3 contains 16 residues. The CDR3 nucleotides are TGTGCCAGCAGCTTAGTTGGGCTAGCGGAAAACAATGAGCAGTTCTTC. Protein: CASSLVGLAENNEQFF. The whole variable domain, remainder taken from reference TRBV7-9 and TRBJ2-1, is DTGVSQNPRHKITKRGQNVTFRCDPISEHNRLYWYRQTLGQGPEFLTYFQNEAQLEKSRLLSDRFSAERPKGSFSTLEIQRTEQGDSAMYLCASSLVGLAENNEQFFGPGTRLTVL.

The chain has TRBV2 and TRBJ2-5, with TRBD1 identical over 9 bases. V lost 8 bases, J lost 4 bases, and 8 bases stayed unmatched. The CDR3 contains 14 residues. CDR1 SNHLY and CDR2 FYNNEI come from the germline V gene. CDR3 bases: TGTGCCAGCGGACCGGGACAGGGTATAGAGACCCAGTACTTC. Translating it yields CASGPGQGIETQYF.

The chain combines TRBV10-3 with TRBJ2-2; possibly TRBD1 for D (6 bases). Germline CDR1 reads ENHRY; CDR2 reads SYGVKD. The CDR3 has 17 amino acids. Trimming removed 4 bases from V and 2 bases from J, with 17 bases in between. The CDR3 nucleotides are TGTGCCATCAGTGTGGGGGACACAGGACTTAACACCGGGGAGCTGTTTTTT. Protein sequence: CAISVGDTGLNTGELFF.

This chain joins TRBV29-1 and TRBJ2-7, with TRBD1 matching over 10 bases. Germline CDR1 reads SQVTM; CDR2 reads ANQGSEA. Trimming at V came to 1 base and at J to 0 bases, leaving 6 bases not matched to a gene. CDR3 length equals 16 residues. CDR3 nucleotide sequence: TGCAGCGTTGAAGGTTCCTGGACAGGGGGCTCCTACGAGCAGTACTTC. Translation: CSVEGSWTGGSYEQYF.